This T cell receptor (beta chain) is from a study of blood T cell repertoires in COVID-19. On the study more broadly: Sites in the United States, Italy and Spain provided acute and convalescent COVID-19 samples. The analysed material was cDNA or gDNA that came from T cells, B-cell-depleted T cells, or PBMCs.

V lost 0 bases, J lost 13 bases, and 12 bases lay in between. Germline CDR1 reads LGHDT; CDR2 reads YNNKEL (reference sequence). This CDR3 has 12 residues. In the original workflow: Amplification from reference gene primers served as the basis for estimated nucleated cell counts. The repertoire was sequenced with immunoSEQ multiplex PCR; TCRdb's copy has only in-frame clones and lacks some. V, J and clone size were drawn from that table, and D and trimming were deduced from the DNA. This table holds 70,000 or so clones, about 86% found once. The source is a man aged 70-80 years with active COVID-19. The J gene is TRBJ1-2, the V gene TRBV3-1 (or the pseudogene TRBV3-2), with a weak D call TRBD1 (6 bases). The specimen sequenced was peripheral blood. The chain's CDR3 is CASSQDRTVRTF. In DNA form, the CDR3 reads TGTGCCAGCAGCCAAGATAGGACAGTACGCACCTTC.